This TCR beta chain originates from a study of graft-versus-host responses after intestinal transplantation. Study-wide background: Anti-thymocyte globulin induction preceded 2 to 4 years of tacrolimus and steroid maintenance in all recipients. The study, taken as a whole, reports: With peak circulating GvH clone levels came an association with early post-transplant HvG declines. The recipient marrow held GvH clones, and some of them showed up first in ileum or blood.

The ends lost 0 bases at V and 10 bases at J; junction bases unmatched: 10. Germline V CDR1 and CDR2: MGHRA, YSYEKL. CDR3 length: 16 amino acids. The sample holds a few counts of this clone. Profiled with immunoSEQ multiplex PCR; TCRdb holds only in-frame clones, not every one. This sample carries several thousand clones, about a quarter of them seen once, and the ten largest clones take 5%. Plating of approximately 200,000 CFSE-labeled responder cells was done together with approximately 200,000 irradiated, violet-dye-labeled stimulator cells. Post-reaction sorting isolated proliferating CFSE-low CD3+CD4+ and CD3+CD8+ responders.

The J gene is TRBJ2-3, the V gene TRBV4-1; 10 nucleotides match TRBD2. This receptor was taken from a human patient who was an organ donor for intestinal transplantation. The sample consisted of alloreactive CD8+ T cells from a mixed lymphocyte reaction culture, taken before transplantation. Described subset: CFSE-low proliferating T cells sorted from roughly six-day pre-transplant mixed lymphocyte reaction (GvH or HvG direction). The CDR3 spells CASSQDLGAGGTAQYF. The CDR3 DNA is TGCGCCAGCAGCCAAGATCTCGGAGCGGGGGGGACGGCGCAGTATTTT.